This is a list of T cell receptor beta chains from one sample in a study of CD8+CD57+ T cells in acquired aplastic anemia. In TCRdb, the reads were re-called with MiXCR into one record per CDR3 protein. Here the sample spans 110,000 or so distinct CDR3 sequences, under 60% being singletons. What was sequenced was sorted CD4+, CD8+, or CD8+CD57+ T cells (not recorded which) from PBMCs. These receptors were taken from a human donor with aplastic anemia. Each CDR3 is given with its conserved first and last residue. The D gene is left open where the match is weak. The size entry is marked missing in some rows and otherwise reads once, few, many or a size class.

CDR3 protein	CDR3 DNA	D gene	V gene	clone size	J gene	CDR3 length
CASSRGTGFYNEQFF	TGTGCCAGTAGTCGTGGGACAGGTTTTTACAATGAGCAGTTCTTC	TRBD1	TRBV19	.	TRBJ2-1	15
CASRQGGSDTGELFF	TGCGCCAGCAGACAGGGAGGATCCGACACCGGGGAGCTGTTTTTT	.	TRBV10-1	.	TRBJ2-2	15
CASSQLIPGQGFGYTF	TGCGCCAGCAGCCAACTTATACCGGGACAGGGCTTCGGCTACACCTTC	TRBD1	TRBV10-1	once	TRBJ1-2	16
CASSPRSTSGGAETQYF	TGTGCCAGCAGCCCGAGATCAACTAGCGGGGGGGCCGAGACCCAGTACTTC	TRBD2	TRBV9	.	TRBJ2-5	17
CSAREGGNTEAFF	TGCAGTGCTAGAGAGGGGGGGAACACTGAAGCTTTCTTT	.	TRBV20-1	many	TRBJ1-1	13
CASSQVGQGSYEQYF	TGTGCCAGCAGCCAAGTTGGACAGGGGTCCTACGAGCAGTACTTC	TRBD1	TRBV14	.	TRBJ2-7	15
CASSLPGNTIYF	TGTGCCAGCAGCTTACCTGGAAACACCATATATTTT	.	TRBV7-2	.	TRBJ1-3	12
CASMTGSSYEQYF	TGTGCCAGCATGACAGGGTCCTCCTACGAGCAGTACTTC	TRBD1	TRBV7-3	.	TRBJ2-7	13
CASSETTSGFEGYTF	TGTGCCAGCAGTGAAACAACGTCAGGGTTTGAGGGCTACACCTTC	.	TRBV25-1	few	TRBJ1-2	15
CASSSPGQGVGYGYTF	TGTGCCAGCAGCTCCCCCGGACAGGGGGTAGGGTATGGCTACACCTTC	TRBD1	TRBV7-2	once	TRBJ1-2	16
CASKAGGPVYEQFF	TGTGCCAGCAAGGCGGGAGGGCCTGTGTATGAGCAGTTCTTC	TRBD2	TRBV2	.	TRBJ2-1	14
CASSFRGETQYF	TGTGCCAGCAGCTTCAGGGGGGAGACCCAGTACTTC	TRBD1	TRBV7-7	many	TRBJ2-5	12